The 25 T cell receptor beta chains presented below share a single source sample, sequenced in a study of neoadjuvant anti-PD-1 for oral cavity cancer. Assay: immunoSEQ multiplex PCR; the TCRdb copy retains only in-frame clones and omits some. The sample shows about 13,000 clones, 65% to 80% of them seen only once. Time point specified: after neoadjuvant nivolumab, at surgical resection. The sequences come from PBMCs, collected after nivolumab (anti-PD-1) treatment. The source of these receptors is a person aged 35-79 years with oral cavity squamous cell carcinoma.

The CDR3 spells CASSLGVAGYTF. CDR3 nucleotide sequence: TGTGCCAGCAGCTTAGGCGTGGCCGGCTACACCTTC. V and J are TRBV7-9 and TRBJ1-2; D gene uncertain. V lost 1 base, J lost 8 bases, and 8 bases lay in between. CDR3 length: 12 residues. Germline V lookup: CDR1 SEHNR, CDR2 FQNEAQ (reference sequence).

The chain carries TRBV28 and TRBJ1-4; D not resolved. The CDR3 covers 12 residues. CDR1 is MDHEN and CDR2 is SYDVKM in the germline V gene. V was cut by 6 bases and J by 4 bases, with 6 bases left in between. Here the CDR3 DNA reads TGTGCCAGCAGGGTGGTTAATGAAAAACTGTTTTTT. Amino acids: CASRVVNEKLFF.

The V and J genes are TRBV10-3 and TRBJ2-3, with a possible D match to TRBD1 (7 bases). This CDR3 has 17 residues. The V and J ends lost 5 bases and 1 base respectively, with 19 bases between them. The germline V gene has CDR1 ENHRY and CDR2 SYGVKD. Here the CDR3 DNA reads TGTGCCATCAGTCCAGTCCAGGGGGGCACTGGCACAGATACGCAGTATTTT. The encoded protein is CAISPVQGGTGTDTQYF.

This clone has a handful of counts. The chain carries TRBV6-1 and TRBJ2-7; D is possibly TRBD1 (6 bases). This CDR3 has 15 amino acids. The germline gives CDR1 MNHNS, CDR2 SASEGT. Trimming took 1 base from V and 3 from J, leaving 13 bases between them. Written as DNA, the CDR3 is TGTGCCAGCAGTGAAGAACAGGGTAGGTTCTACGAGCAGTACTTC. Translating it yields CASSEEQGRFYEQYF.

The chain links TRBV25-1 to TRBJ1-4; no reliable D call. CDR1 MGHDK and CDR2 SYGVNS come from the germline V gene. V was cut by 1 base and J by 1 base, with 7 bases left in between. The CDR3 is 15 residues long. This chain's CDR3 is CASSESGGTNEKLFF. CDR3 bases: TGTGCCAGCAGTGAATCGGGAGGAACTAATGAAAAACTGTTTTTT.

The table lists this clone with a few counts. The rearrangement links TRBV7-2 to TRBJ2-5; perhaps D is TRBD1 or TRBD2 (5 bases each). Trimming stripped 3 bases from V and 5 bases from J, with 10 bases between. Germline V CDR1 and CDR2: SGHTA, FQGNSA. The length of the CDR3 is 13 residues. CDR3 DNA sequence: TGTGCCAGCAGCTTCCGGGGCGGGGAGACCCAGTACTTC. The encoded protein is CASSFRGGETQYF. Complete variable domain (other parts from reference TRBV7-2 and TRBJ2-5): GAGVSQSPSNKVTEKGKDVELRCDPISGHTALYWYRQSLGQGLEFLIYFQGNSAPDKSGLPSDRFSAERTGGSVSTLTIQRTQQEDSAVYLCASSFRGGETQYFGPGTRLLVL.

The genes are TRBV9 and TRBJ1-1, with no clear D. Germline V gives CDR1 SGDLS, CDR2 YYNGEE. Trimming cost V 0 bases and J 5 bases, with 8 bases left between them. The CDR3 runs to 13 residues. The DNA of the CDR3 is TGTGCCAGCAGCGTAGTGAGTGGTACTGAAGCTTTCTTT. It encodes CASSVVSGTEAFF.

The chain employs TRBV30 and TRBJ1-4; D unresolved. CDR1 GTSNPN and CDR2 SVGIG come from the germline V gene (reference sequence). Trimming took off 2 bases at V and 12 bases at J, with 22 bases between the two ends. The CDR3 spans 15 residues. The CDR3 loop reads CAWSTREAFLRQLFF. DNA for the CDR3: TGTGCCTGGAGTACCCGGGAGGCTTTTCTTCGACAACTGTTTTTT. Full variable domain (rest looked up from reference TRBV30 and TRBJ1-4): SQTIHQWPATLVQPVGSPLSLECTVEGTSNPNLYWYRQAAGRGLQLLFYSVGIGQISSEVPQNLSASRPQDRQFILSSKKLLLSDSGFYLCAWSTREAFLRQLFFGSGTQLSVL.

V and J are TRBV15 and TRBJ2-7; D could derive from TRBD1 or TRBD2 (5 bases each). This CDR3 has 14 residues. V was pared by 3 bases and J by 1 base, with 10 bases between. Germline CDR1 is LNHNV and CDR2 is YYDKDF (reference sequence). The CDR3 bases are TGTGCCACCAGCAGGGGGGTTGAATCCTACGAGCAGTACTTC. This translates into CATSRGVESYEQYF. Variable domain in full (rest from reference TRBV15 and TRBJ2-7): DAMVIQNPRYQVTQFGKPVTLSCSQTLNHNVMYWYQQKSSQAPKLLFHYYDKDFNNEADTPDNFQSRRPNTSFCFLDIRSPGLGDTAMYLCATSRGVESYEQYFGPGTRLTVT.

V and J are TRBV25-1 and TRBJ1-3, with D perhaps TRBD1 (6 bases). CDR1 is MGHDK and CDR2 is SYGVNS in the germline V gene. V was trimmed by 6 bases and J by 3 bases, leaving 12 bases between them. The CDR3 totals 14 residues. CDR3 in amino acids: CASSLGGSGNTIYF. Here the CDR3 DNA reads TGTGCCAGCAGCCTAGGGGGAAGTGGAAACACCATATATTTT.

The V call is TRBV30, the J call TRBJ1-4; D is undetermined. The germline V and J ends were trimmed by 1 base and 5 bases, with 5 bases remaining between them. The CDR3 has 12 residues. The germline CDR1 and CDR2 sequences are GTSNPN and SVGIG (reference sequence). The CDR3 here is CAWSALNEKLFF. The CDR3 bases are TGTGCCTGGAGTGCTTTAAATGAAAAACTGTTTTTT.

J is TRBJ2-4 and V is TRBV7-9, with a tentative D call TRBD2 (6 bases). Trimming stripped 1 base from V and 6 bases from J, with 16 bases between. CDR3 length equals 16 residues. Germline CDR1 is SEHNR and CDR2 is FQNEAQ (reference sequence). The chain's CDR3 is CASSLGGGEIGNIQYF. The CDR3 DNA reads as TGTGCCAGCAGCTTAGGTGGAGGGGAGATAGGAAACATTCAGTACTTC.

The rearrangement links TRBV29-1 to TRBJ2-3; D is uncertain. Trimming removed 1 base at V and 0 bases at J, with 8 bases between. CDR1 and CDR2 (germline): SQVTM, ANQGSEA. There are 14 residues in the CDR3. The CDR3 nucleotides read TGCAGCGTTGAAGGAAGTGGGAGCACAGATACGCAGTATTTT. It codes for CSVEGSGSTDTQYF.

The V and J genes are TRBV2 and TRBJ2-5; 8 bases line up with TRBD2. The germline V gene has CDR1 SNHLY and CDR2 FYNNEI. The CDR3 runs to 15 residues. V shed 7 bases, J shed 5 bases, and the junction held 12 bases outside the gene matches. The CDR3 region is CASNERGEREETQYF. CDR3 in DNA: TGTGCCAGCAACGAAAGGGGGGAGCGGGAGGAGACCCAGTACTTC.

A remark on this clone: It is likely a read error, because the conserved phenylalanine at the end of the CDR3 is missing. Because the CDR3's place on the DNA is in doubt, the DNA is left out and the CDR3 is given as listed by TCRdb. The V call is TRBV7-6, the J call TRBJ2-7; no check of the table's D call, TRBD1, against the DNA was made. Germline loops: CDR1 SGHVS, CDR2 FNYEAQ. The CDR3 comprises 14 residues, both ends counted. The CDR3 is CASSRSVRGDRALG.

This sequence joins TRBV6-4 and TRBJ2-3; D may be TRBD1 (6 bases). The germline CDR1 and CDR2 sequences are MRHNA and SNTAGT. Trimming removed 3 bases at V and 2 bases at J, with 6 bases between. The CDR3 is 13 residues long. CDR3 in amino acids: CASSEGATDTQYF. CDR3 DNA: TGTGCCAGCAGTGAGGGGGCCACAGATACGCAGTATTTT.

This clone was observed a few times. The V gene is TRBV6-6, the J gene TRBJ1-2; 7 bases fit TRBD1. The germline gives CDR1 MNHNY, CDR2 SVGAGI (reference sequence). The V segment lost 6 bases and the J segment 3 bases; nucleotides outside the gene matches: 10. CDR3 length equals 15 residues. CDR3 protein: CASRGADRPHYGYTF. The CDR3 region has the DNA TGTGCCAGCAGGGGAGCGGACAGGCCCCACTATGGCTACACCTTC.

The chain carries TRBV30 and TRBJ2-7; D not certain. CDR3 length equals 12 residues. Germline assignment: CDR1 GTSNPN and CDR2 SVGIG (reference sequence). V gave up 3 bases and J gave up 0 bases, with 6 bases separating them. Here the CDR3 reads CAWSESSYEQYF. The CDR3 DNA reads TGTGCCTGGAGCGAGAGCTCCTACGAGCAGTACTTC.

The rearrangement joins TRBV28 to TRBJ1-5; maybe TRBD1 (5 bases). Germline V CDR1 and CDR2: MDHEN, SYDVKM. Trimming took 3 bases from V and 0 from J, leaving 15 bases between them. The CDR3 loop spans 17 amino acids. The CDR3 DNA reads as TGTGCCAGCAGTTTGCAGGGAGGAGGGTATAGCAATCAGCCCCAGCATTTT. Protein product: CASSLQGGGYSNQPQHF.

The gene calls are TRBV27 and TRBJ2-2; unclear D gene. Germline V gene data show CDR1 as MNHEY and CDR2 as SMNVEV (reference sequence). The CDR3 loop spans 14 amino acids. Trimming cost V 2 bases and J 0 bases, with 4 bases left between them. The CDR3 loop reads CASSLSTNTGELFF. The CDR3 DNA reads as TGTGCCAGCAGTTTAAGTACGAACACCGGGGAGCTGTTTTTT.

The chain recombines TRBV7-9 with TRBJ2-7; TRBD2 aligns across 10 bases. The V and J ends lost 4 bases and 7 bases, in that order; junction bases with no gene match: 7. The CDR3 sequence is 14 residues long. Germline V gene data show CDR1 as SEHNR and CDR2 as FQNEAQ (reference sequence). The CDR3 DNA follows: TGTGCCAGCAGCTCCGGGACTAGCGATGAAGAGCAGTACTTC. Amino acids: CASSSGTSDEEQYF.

CDR3 coding DNA: TGCGCCAGCAGCCAAGCCCCGACAGAAGTCTATGGCTACACCTTC. It codes for CASSQAPTEVYGYTF. The chain links TRBV4-1 to TRBJ1-2, with D tentatively TRBD1 (5 bases). V dropped 1 base and J dropped 4 bases, with 13 bases sitting between them. Germline V lookup: CDR1 MGHRA, CDR2 YSYEKL. This CDR3 has 15 residues.

The chain uses TRBV19 and TRBJ1-1; D is unresolved. V lost 3 bases to trimming and J lost 5 bases, with 4 bases between them. This CDR3 contains 11 residues. Germline loops: CDR1 LNHDA, CDR2 SQIVND (reference sequence). The CDR3 is CASSMRTEAFF. The CDR3 bases are TGTGCCAGTAGTATGAGGACTGAAGCTTTCTTT.

This clone was found a few times. The chain carries TRBV7-9 and TRBJ1-4, with 8 bases lining up with TRBD1. CDR1 and CDR2 from the germline V gene are SEHNR and FQNEAQ (reference sequence). The CDR3 covers 15 residues. The J segment lost 7 bases and the V segment lost 5 bases, leaving 9 bases of the junction unmatched. The CDR3 DNA reads TGTGCCAGCAGCATGGGACAGGCCTTAATTGAAAAACTGTTTTTT. Protein: CASSMGQALIEKLFF.

This clone appeared a few times. The CDR3 reads CASSPHGYTGPQQYF. In DNA, the CDR3 is TGTGCCAGCAGCCCGCACGGGTATACGGGGCCGCAGCAGTACTTC. The rearrangement links TRBV4-2 to TRBJ2-7; TRBD1 or TRBD2 may be the D gene (5 bases each). Looked up from germline, CDR1 is LGHNA and CDR2 is YNFKEQ. Deletions cut 4 bases from V and 8 bases from J, with 21 bases between. The CDR3 runs to 15 residues.